This TCR beta chain was retrieved from a study of shared clonotypes between healthy human individuals (dated by TCRdb to the early 2020s). For context, the study as a whole: The cohort comprised a couple of women and a few men aged 18 to 49 years. Each donor's leukapheresis produced roughly between roughly 0.85 and 9 billion PBMCs. To increase sequencing depth and limit assay-specific biases, different laboratories used diverse techniques to prepare libraries and sequence TCR repertoires. For each donor, three plates each were used for CD4 naive and CD4 memory, two plates were used for CD8 naive, and one plate was used for CD8 memory. Blood TCR repertoires of five healthy adults were deeply sequenced to estimate repertoire size and the extent of clonotype sharing between individuals.

About this clone: The specificity of this receptor is unknown. Within one base of it there is no much larger clone, and no base qualities were kept.

What the research found in general, with its limitations: Even with the large sequencing depth, rarefaction of the sorted-subset datasets indicated that sequencing was incomplete. Only blood was sampled, and tissue TCR repertoires likely differ from those in blood. Compared with non-shared clonotypes, the clonotypes found in all four sorted-subset donors had higher generation probabilities. When four donors were compared, the shared fraction of clonotypes was 5% to 6.5% for naive CD4, about 4% for naive CD8, 2% to 2.5% for memory CD4, and around 0.4% for memory CD8. Pairwise subsampling led to the expectation that sequencing depth would affect the degree of clonotype sharing among donors. Because the study included a small number of donors, the genetic and exposure-history diversity represented was limited. Naive subsets generally had larger estimated clonotype richness than memory subsets.

Using the deep immunoSEQ assay, multiplex PCR amplified TCR CDR3 regions from genomic DNA. Extracted genomic DNA from each cell subset was spread evenly across all wells of several immunoSEQ 96-well plates, with each plate serving as a replicate. Each replicate PCR for sorted subsets received around 200 ng genomic DNA, equal to tens of thousands of T cell genomes. The purified libraries were quantified using a Qubit 3.0 fluorometer, sized with a Bioanalyzer 2100, and then quantified again using the KAPA Library Quantification kit. A separate single-read 150-cycle Illumina NextSeq 550 flow cell was used to sequence each immunoSEQ 96-well plate. Turning to the authors' computational methods: The immunoSEQ output contained only junctional sequences without quality scores, so filtering could not match that applied to full-length reads. Sequences were annotated with PyIR, a Python wrapper for IgBLAST v1.9, and V/J genes and CDR3 were assigned using IMGT germline references. Any read was removed if the V/J assignment was weak (E-value above 1e-6), the CDR3 was missing, or the read contained stop codons, out-of-frame junctions, or ambiguous translated residues. V3J clonotypes were defined as sequences sharing the same inferred V gene, J gene, and CDR3 amino acid sequence. Percentage overlap between repertoires was computed as shared unique clonotypes divided by the size of the smaller repertoire. Three approaches were used to assess repertoire richness: RTK rarefaction, the Chao1 estimator, and Recon v2.1 estimates of unobserved clonotypes. For all TCRbeta clonotypes obtained by the gDNA method from several donors, generation probabilities were computed with OLGA. Imported from immuneACCESS, the table was reduced by TCRdb to in-frame sequences with V and J called. These copies leave out some clones; in studies compared against another copy, an unresolved V gene accounts for under half, and the cause of the remainder is not known. The V and J calls and clone size are taken from that table; D and trimming were inferred from the DNA. This sample comprises nearly 2 million clones, approximately 95% of them detected only once. The ten largest clones capture less than 1.5% of the sample.

For the CD8 naive samples, CD45RO-negative cells were positively selected for CCR7, yielding a CD45RA+CCR7+ population from which TemRA cells were excluded. The donors were healthy, HIV-negative adults with no recently reported acute infections or vaccinations. All donors were Caucasian adults living in Nashville, Tennessee, USA. Blood was collected by leukapheresis, and PBMCs were isolated by Ficoll-Histopaque density gradient centrifugation and then cryopreserved in liquid nitrogen vapor phase. Analytical flow cytometry was used to check the purity and quantity of each magnetically sorted T cell population. Genomic DNA was isolated from each sorted fraction and quantified by UV absorbance on a Nanodrop 2000c. The germline V end is reduced by 3 bases and the J end by 3 bases; junction bases left unmatched: 4. The germline V gene supplies CDR1 SGDLS and CDR2 YYNGEE. There are 14 amino acids in the CDR3, from cysteine to phenylalanine inclusive. The retained sequence is limited to the CDR3, 42 bases, with the frame set at the first base.

This receptor was identified in a man aged 18 to 29 in good health. The sample was naive CD8+ T cells sorted from blood. This specimen's cell subset or site label, interpreted: CD45RA+CCR7+. The rearrangement combines TRBV9 with TRBJ1-1, with 8 bases in between that match TRBD1. The bases are TGTGCCAGCAGCGAAGGACAGGGTGACACTGAAGCTTTCTTT. It is translated as CASSEGQGDTEAFF.